This T cell receptor (beta chain) was found in a study of T cells after posttransplantation cyclophosphamide. The study's findings and limits: Tissue-infiltrating T cells from skin or gut overlapped little with blood T cells. Donor CD8+ memory clones often dominated recipient blood repertoires at later times.

In this sample, this clone is medium-sized. Antigen specificity is unknown. The repertoire was sequenced with immunoSEQ multiplex PCR; TCRdb's copy has only in-frame clones and lacks some. The data show over 7,500 clones, with none appearing a single time. A marrow graft followed busulfan-fludarabine conditioning, with cyclophosphamide on days +3 and +4. The CDR3 length is 15 residues. Per germline, CDR1 SGHAT and CDR2 FQNNGV. Trimming shortened V by 0 bases and J by 3 bases, and 12 bases separated the two germline ends. The TCR was taken from a young adult male patient who received an allogeneic stem cell transplant from an unrelated donor, was CMV-positive, and had acute and chronic GVHD. Part of the T cells may come from the graft donor. Specimen: PBMCs, collected after an allogeneic stem cell transplant with post-transplant cyclophosphamide. This chain joins TRBV11-2 and TRBJ2-7; possible D gene TRBD2, 6 bases. The CDR3: CASSLERGRIYEQYF. CDR3 coding DNA: TGTGCCAGCAGCTTAGAGCGGGGACGGATCTACGAGCAGTACTTC.